The 26 T cell receptor beta chains given below trace back to one sample, sequenced in a study of identical twins. TCRdb ran MiXCR on the 5' RACE reads and lists one entry per CDR3 protein. The data show under 300,000 distinct CDR3 sequences, with 9.5% to 15% seen just once and about 4.1% held by the top ten. This sample was shared with a second study, whose subject was yellow fever vaccine responses in identical twins.

Material for sequencing was memory (CD45RO+) T cells sorted from blood. These receptors came from a woman aged 18-29 years in good health.

The CDR3 loop is CATSRGGEETQYF. CDR3 coding DNA: TGTGCCACCAGCCGTGGAGGGGAGGAGACCCAGTACTTC. The rearrangement joins TRBV15 to TRBJ2-5; D might be TRBD2 (6 bases). V lost 5 bases to trimming and J lost 5 bases, with 12 bases between them. CDR1 is LNHNV and CDR2 is YYDKDF in the germline V gene (reference sequence). The CDR3 runs 13 residues.

This clonotype was counted between two and nine times. V gene TRBV15 combines with J gene TRBJ2-1, with 8 bases fitting TRBD1. J was trimmed by 6 bases and V by 6 bases; bases with no gene match: 10. The CDR3 runs 15 residues. Germline V gene sequence: CDR1 LNHNV, CDR2 YYDKDF (reference sequence). CDR3 coding DNA: TGTGCCACCAGTAGACCGGGACAGGCGGTCAATGAGCAGTTCTTC. Residues: CATSRPGQAVNEQFF.

The sample holds many counts of this clonotype. The genes are TRBV3-1 and TRBJ2-1; 10 nucleotides align to TRBD2. The CDR3 totals 15 residues. V shed 1 base, J shed 9 bases, and the junction held 6 bases outside the gene matches. Germline V CDR1 and CDR2: LGHDT, YNNKEL (reference sequence). The chain's CDR3 is CASSQGAGGGREQFF. In nucleotides, the CDR3 is TGTGCCAGCAGCCAAGGAGCGGGGGGGGGTCGTGAGCAGTTCTTC.

To note about this clonotype: The junction shows a germline mismatch at one end, possibly a read error. The chain combines TRBV20-1 with TRBJ2-5, with D perhaps TRBD2 (6 bases). Germline loops: CDR1 DFQATT, CDR2 SNEGSKA (reference sequence). The CDR3 has 15 amino acids. The CDR3 is CSVRDASAPLSTQYF. For the CDR3, the DNA is TGCAGTGTTAGAGATGCTAGCGCCCCCCTGTCGACCCAGTACTTC.

This clonotype was picked up a small number of times. The J gene is TRBJ2-7, the V gene TRBV27; TRBD2 might be the D (6 bases). The CDR3 runs 13 residues. Deletions cut 9 bases from V and 4 bases from J, with 16 bases between. Germline CDR1 MNHEY, CDR2 SMNVEV (reference sequence). CDR3 DNA sequence: TGTGCCAGTAGCCATGGGGGAGGATACGAGCAGTACTTC. Protein product: CASSHGGGYEQYF.

The chain joins TRBV6-1 to TRBJ2-1; D unresolved. This CDR3 contains 14 residues. From germline, CDR1 is MNHNS and CDR2 SASEGT. Trimming cost V 0 bases and J 2 bases, with 5 bases left between them. The CDR3 DNA reads TGTGCCAGCAGTGAAGCGTTGGCCTACAATGAGCAGTTCTTC. Its protein is CASSEALAYNEQFF.

The table lists this clonotype with a few counts. The rearrangement joins TRBV3-1 to TRBJ1-1, with D hard to call. The V gene's germline CDR1 is LGHDT and CDR2 YNNKEL (reference sequence). CDR3 length: 14 amino acids. Trimming pared 4 bases from V and 4 bases from J, leaving 13 bases between. The CDR3 is CASSRKGGGTEAFF. As DNA, the CDR3 is TGTGCCAGCAGCCGAAAGGGAGGCGGCACTGAAGCTTTCTTT.

This clonotype was seen ten or more times. The chain recombines TRBV9 with TRBJ1-1, with 7 bases identical to TRBD1. Germline lookup yields CDR1 SGDLS and CDR2 YYNGEE. This CDR3 has 17 amino acids. V lost 0 bases, J lost 0 bases, and 8 bases stayed unmatched. The CDR3 sequence is CASSVGTGRKMNTEAFF. DNA of the CDR3: TGTGCCAGCAGCGTAGGGACAGGCCGTAAGATGAACACTGAAGCTTTCTTT. Supplemented by reference TRBV9 and TRBJ1-1, the full variable domain reads DSGVTQTPKHLITATGQRVTLRCSPRSGDLSVYWYQQSLDQGLQFLIQYYNGEERAKGNILERFSAQQFPDLHSELNLSSLELGDSALYFCASSVGTGRKMNTEAFFGQGTRLTVV.

The sample holds many counts of this clonotype. The rearrangement links TRBV5-1 to TRBJ1-1; unclear D gene. The CDR3 loop spans 14 amino acids. The germline V gene has CDR1 SGHRS and CDR2 YFSETQ. V dropped 0 bases and J dropped 4 bases, with 10 bases sitting between them. The CDR3 is CASSLAGGLTEAFF. CDR3 DNA sequence: TGCGCCAGCAGCTTGGCCGGCGGGCTCACTGAAGCTTTCTTT.

This clonotype was counted only a few times. This chain uses TRBV4-3 with TRBJ2-1; 9 bases match TRBD2. V lost 0 bases, J lost 12 bases, and 9 bases stayed unmatched. The germline V gene encodes CDR1 LGHNA and CDR2 YSLEER. This CDR3 spans 15 amino acids. The CDR3 protein is CASSQDTGSGRLQFF. The CDR3 DNA reads as TGCGCCAGCAGCCAAGATACGGGGAGCGGGAGGTTGCAGTTCTTC.

This chain links TRBV7-6 with TRBJ2-1; D is ambiguous. V was shortened by 5 bases and J by 10 bases, with 15 bases between the two germline ends. Per the germline V gene, CDR1 is SGHVS and CDR2 is FNYEAQ. This CDR3 is built from 13 residues. The CDR3: CASSLLRMGEQFF. The CDR3, as DNA: TGTGCCAGCAGCCTACTGCGTATGGGGGAGCAGTTCTTC.

This clonotype was counted between two and nine times. The V and J genes are TRBV5-5 and TRBJ2-1; 14 bases match TRBD2. Germline V gene sequence: CDR1 SGHKS, CDR2 YYEKEE (reference sequence). J gave up 4 bases and V 4 bases, and 7 bases lay outside the gene matches. This CDR3 comprises 17 residues. CDR3 amino acids: CASSRLTSGGGYNEQFF. The CDR3 region has the DNA TGTGCCAGCAGCCGTCTGACTAGCGGGGGGGGGTACAATGAGCAGTTCTTC. The whole variable domain, filled in from reference TRBV5-5 and TRBJ2-1, reads DAGVTQSPTHLIKTRGQQVTLRCSPISGHKSVSWYQQVLGQGPQFIFQYYEKEERGRGNFPDRFSARQFPNYSSELNVNALLLGDSALYLCASSRLTSGGGYNEQFFGPGTRLTVL.

This clonotype showed up just a few times. The chain is built from TRBV6-1 and TRBJ2-1; 9 bases line up with TRBD1. Germline assignment: CDR1 MNHNS and CDR2 SASEGT. The CDR3 loop spans 14 amino acids. V lost 4 bases and J lost 4; bases outside the gene matches: 2. The CDR3, as DNA: TGTGCCAGCAGTGGGGGACAGGGATACAATGAGCAGTTCTTC. Its translation: CASSGGQGYNEQFF.

The table lists this clonotype with a few counts. One end of the junction does not line up with germline, which may come from a read error. This chain connects TRBV6-2 or TRBV6-3 to TRBJ2-5; D might be TRBD2 (6 bases). The CDR3 runs 13 residues. Germline lookup yields CDR1 MNHEY and CDR2 SVGEGT. The CDR3 nucleotides are TGTGCCAGCAGTACTGGAGGGGCTCGGCCCAGGTTGTTC. Translation: CASSTGGARPRLF.

This clonotype was seen a handful of times. This rearrangement joins TRBV24-1 to TRBJ2-1, with 9 bases fitting TRBD1. Trimming cost V 6 bases and J 9 bases; bases outside gene matches: 5. CDR3 length equals 13 residues. The V gene's germline CDR1 is KGHDR and CDR2 SFDVKD. The DNA of the CDR3 is TGTGCCACCAGTCCACAGGGGGCCAGTGAGCAGTTCTTC. Residues: CATSPQGASEQFF.

V is TRBV5-1 and J is TRBJ2-7; possibly TRBD1 for D (5 bases). The CDR3 runs to 13 residues. Germline CDR1 SGHRS, CDR2 YFSETQ. Deletions cut 0 bases from V and 5 bases from J, with 9 bases between. DNA of the CDR3: TGCGCCAGCAGCTTGGGGGGCGTGGACGAGCAGTACTTC. Protein: CASSLGGVDEQYF.

This clonotype was seen a handful of times. This chain links TRBV27 with TRBJ2-7, with D maybe TRBD1 (6 bases). V was pared by 3 bases and J by 0 bases, with 12 bases between. CDR3 length: 15 residues. The germline V gene has CDR1 MNHEY and CDR2 SMNVEV (reference sequence). CDR3 region: CASSLSGESSYEQYF. DNA for the CDR3: TGTGCCAGCAGTTTGTCAGGGGAAAGCTCCTACGAGCAGTACTTC.

The table lists this clonotype with a few counts. This chain connects TRBV28 to TRBJ2-4; either TRBD1 or TRBD2 may fit D (5 bases each). The CDR3 is 15 amino acids. Trimming removed 6 bases from V and 6 bases from J, with 18 bases in between. The germline gives CDR1 MDHEN, CDR2 SYDVKM. CDR3 in DNA: TGTGCCAGCAGCCGCACCGGGACGGACGGAAACATTCAGTACTTC. Translating gives CASSRTGTDGNIQYF.

The V gene is TRBV30, the J gene TRBJ2-1; no firm D call. Trimming stripped 5 bases from V and 10 bases from J, with 12 bases between. Germline loops: CDR1 GTSNPN, CDR2 SVGIG (reference sequence). The CDR3 runs 11 residues. In DNA form, the CDR3 reads TGTGCCTGGGCACGTTCTCGGGAGCAGTTCTTC. Translation: CAWARSREQFF. Complete variable domain (other parts from reference TRBV30 and TRBJ2-1): SQTIHQWPATLVQPVGSPLSLECTVEGTSNPNLYWYRQAAGRGLQLLFYSVGIGQISSEVPQNLSASRPQDRQFILSSKKLLLSDSGFYLCAWARSREQFFGPGTRLTVL.

This clonotype was seen many times. The rearrangement uses TRBV20-1 and TRBJ2-1, with D unresolved. Germline CDR1 is DFQATT and CDR2 is SNEGSKA (reference sequence). The CDR3 has 12 amino acids. Trimming pared 0 bases from V and 10 bases from J, leaving 10 bases between. The CDR3 nucleotides read TGCAGTGCTAGAGATCTCGGGTACGAGCAGTTCTTC. It specifies CSARDLGYEQFF.

This clonotype was detected ten times or more. The gene calls are TRBV7-2 and TRBJ2-1; D unclear. The CDR3 is 12 amino acids. The germline V and J ends were trimmed by 0 bases and 13 bases, with 10 bases remaining between them. Germline CDR1 is SGHTA and CDR2 is FQGNSA. The chain's CDR3 is CASSLALGYQFF. The CDR3 DNA reads as TGTGCCAGCAGCTTAGCCTTAGGGTATCAGTTCTTC.

This clonotype was seen ten or more times. The rearrangement uses TRBV4-2 and TRBJ2-7; D unclear. The V end lost 0 bases, the J end lost 4 bases, and 10 bases lay between the germline ends. The CDR3 extends over 14 amino acids. Germline V gives CDR1 LGHNA, CDR2 YNFKEQ. The CDR3 bases are TGTGCCAGCAGCCAAGATCGGCTTTCATACGAGCAGTACTTC. It specifies CASSQDRLSYEQYF.

The chain employs TRBV6-1 and TRBJ2-7, with TRBD1 identical over 10 bases. From germline, CDR1 is MNHNS and CDR2 SASEGT. With 5 bases clipped from V and 4 bases from J, the junction kept 8 bases outside the gene matches. This CDR3 comprises 15 residues. This chain's CDR3 is CASSRSLDRGYEQYF. The CDR3 coding sequence is TGTGCCAGCAGTCGTTCCCTGGACAGGGGGTACGAGCAGTACTTC.

In its sample, this clonotype was seen many times. This chain joins TRBV5-5 and TRBJ2-3; 8 bases line up with TRBD2. This CDR3 spans 16 amino acids. V was clipped by 1 base and J by 1 base; unmatched bases: 5. From germline, CDR1 is SGHKS and CDR2 YYEKEE (reference sequence). The CDR3 is CASSLFVLAGTDTQYF. In DNA form, the CDR3 reads TGTGCCAGCAGCTTGTTTGTACTAGCGGGCACAGATACGCAGTATTTT.

This clonotype was recorded many times. CDR3 DNA: TGCAGCGTTGAACCTCGGGGGGGAAGGGATACGCAGTATTTT. It translates to CSVEPRGGRDTQYF. The genes are TRBV29-1 and TRBJ2-3; 8 nucleotides match TRBD2. Germline lookup yields CDR1 SQVTM and CDR2 ANQGSEA. The CDR3 consists of 14 residues. V lost 2 bases and J lost 6; bases outside the gene matches: 7.

This clonotype was counted between two and nine times. The chain is built from TRBV6-2 or TRBV6-3 and TRBJ2-1; D unclear. V gave up 4 bases and J gave up 0 bases, with 7 bases separating them. The germline V gene encodes CDR1 MNHEY and CDR2 SVGEGT. The length of the CDR3 is 14 residues. This CDR3 reads CASSSETSYNEQFF. CDR3 sequence (DNA): TGTGCCAGCAGTTCGGAAACCTCCTACAATGAGCAGTTCTTC.